These T cell receptor beta chains were read from a single sample in a study of beta chain features in type 1 diabetes. Assay used: immunoSEQ multiplex PCR; TCRdb lists only in-frame clones, some missing. The table records 200,000 to 250,000 clones, around 13% of them present only once. Source material: naive CD4+ T cells from blood. The receptors derive from a man aged 25-40 years with type 1 diabetes. The CDR3 runs from the conserved cysteine through the conserved F or W. Fields, in order: clone size, J gene, D gene, V gene, CDR3 DNA, CDR3 protein. D genes are given only for firm matches. Clone size is not always given. Where it is, it says once, few, many or a class for expanded clones.

>few|TRBJ2-1|-|TRBV15
TGTGCCACCAGCAGAGACGGACGCCGACTACTGTACAATGAGCAGTTCTTC
CATSRDGRRLLYNEQFF
>few|TRBJ2-1|-|TRBV28
TGTGCCAGCAGTTCCAGAACCCCAGGCAATGAGCAGTTCTTC
CASSSRTPGNEQFF
>few|TRBJ2-1|TRBD1|TRBV7-2
TGTGCCAGCAGCCCCGGGACAGGGGGCCTTGGTGAGCAGTTCTTC
CASSPGTGGLGEQFF
>once|TRBJ2-7|TRBD2|TRBV5-6
TGTGCCAGCAGGGCTAGCGGTTCGCGTGAGCAGTACTTC
CASRASGSREQYF
>few|TRBJ2-7|TRBD2|TRBV5-1
TGCGCCAGCAGCCCAACCGGGACTAGCGGATTCGAGCAGTACTTC
CASSPTGTSGFEQYF
>-|TRBJ1-2|TRBD1|TRBV15
TGTGCCACCAGCAGCGGGACAGGGAACGACTATGGCTACACCTTC
CATSSGTGNDYGYTF
>-|TRBJ1-1|-|TRBV19
TGTGCCAGTAGTGCGGAGACGGTCACTGAAGCTTTCTTT
CASSAETVTEAFF
>few|TRBJ1-2|TRBD1|TRBV9
TGTGCCAGCAGCGGTGGGACAGGTCCTTTCGGCTACACCTTC
CASSGGTGPFGYTF
>-|TRBJ2-5|-|TRBV9
TGTGCCAGCAGCGGCCCCACAGGGAAAGGAGAGACCCAGTACTTC
CASSGPTGKGETQYF
>few|TRBJ1-4|-|TRBV11-2
TGTGCCAGCAGCTTAGATCAACGGAGCGCTAATGAAAAACTGTTTTTT
CASSLDQRSANEKLFF
>few|TRBJ2-7|-|TRBV30
TGTGCCTGGAGTGTAGAGGCCGGGGGCGAGCAGTACTTC
CAWSVEAGGEQYF
>few|TRBJ1-2|-|TRBV14
TGTGCCAGCAGCCATTTTACGACAGGCGTCTATGGCTACACCTTC
CASSHFTTGVYGYTF